These T cell receptor beta chains were read from a single sample in a study of T cell repertoires in cytomegalovirus infection. TCRdb used MiXCR to reprocess the reads, holding one entry per CDR3 protein. The table records 150,000 to 200,000 distinct CDR3 sequences, approximately 15% of them present only once. Sequencing was done on a sample of PBMCs. The receptors derive from a human donor in good health (CMV status not recorded). Some clones in this sample may be carry-over from other donors' samples. Both conserved end residues are trimmed from each CDR3. Fields, in order: J gene, V gene, CDR3 protein.

>TRBJ1-1|TRBV18
ASSPPGSEAF
>TRBJ2-7|TRBV19
ASSIGPSDRRGEY
>TRBJ2-2|TRBV7-8
ASSTNRGGVGELF
>TRBJ2-5|TRBV2
ASRSTGTRQETQY
>TRBJ1-5|TRBV18
ASSPNGNQPQH
>TRBJ2-1|TRBV7-2
ASSLGAVGLYYNEQF
>TRBJ2-2|TRBV2
ASSELGSGELF
>TRBJ1-1|TRBV18
ASSPLAGLDMNTEAF
>TRBJ2-5|TRBV7-2
ASSTSRSTYVTQY
>TRBJ2-1|TRBV20-1
SARDPAGGLSSYNEQF
>TRBJ2-7|TRBV7-9
ASSHFRSGSGGSAEQY
>TRBJ2-7|TRBV28
ASSTLAGTPYEQY
>TRBJ2-1|TRBV20-1
SARGTSADEQF
>TRBJ1-1|TRBV7-2
ASSGDRLNTEAF
>TRBJ1-2|TRBV20-1
SAPLEGAYGYT